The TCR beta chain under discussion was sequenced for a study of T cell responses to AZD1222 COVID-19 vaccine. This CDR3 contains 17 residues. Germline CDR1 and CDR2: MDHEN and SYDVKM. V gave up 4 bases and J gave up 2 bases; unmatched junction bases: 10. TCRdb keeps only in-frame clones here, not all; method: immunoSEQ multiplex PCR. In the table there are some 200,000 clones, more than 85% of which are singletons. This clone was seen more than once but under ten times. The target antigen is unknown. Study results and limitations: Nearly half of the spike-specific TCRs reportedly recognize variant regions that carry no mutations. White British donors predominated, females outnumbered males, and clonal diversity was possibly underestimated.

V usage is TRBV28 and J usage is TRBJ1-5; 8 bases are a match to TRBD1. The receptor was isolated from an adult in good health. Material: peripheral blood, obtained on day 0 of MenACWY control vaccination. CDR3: CASSSGQGTWGNQPQHF. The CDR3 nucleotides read TGTGCCAGCAGTTCCGGACAGGGCACTTGGGGCAATCAGCCCCAGCATTTT. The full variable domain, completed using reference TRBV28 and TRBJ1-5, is DVKVTQSSRYLVKRTGEKVFLECVQDMDHENMFWYRQDPGLGLRLIYFSYDVKMKEKGDIPEGYSVSREKKERFSLILESASTNQTSMYLCASSSGQGTWGNQPQHFGDGTRLSIL.